Below are 7 T cell receptor beta chains sequenced from a single sample in a study of T cells in Graves' hyperthyroidism and ophthalmopathy. TCR beta CDR3 regions were amplified from RNA transcripts. Researchers ran a first-round RT-PCR on the TCR CDR3 using the HTBI primer set. MiXCR, applied by TCRdb to the multiplex PCR reads, yields one record per CDR3 protein. The sample holds 600,000 to 750,000 distinct CDR3 sequences, about 18% seen once. Sequences were obtained from blood. The receptors were sampled from a man in his forties or fifties with Graves' hyperthyroidism.

The rearrangement joins TRBV15 to TRBJ2-5; D not resolved. This CDR3 contains 13 residues. V was shortened by 0 bases and J by 4 bases, with 6 bases between the two germline ends. Germline loops: CDR1 LNHNV, CDR2 YYDKDF (reference sequence). The CDR3 here is CATSRDERETQYF. The CDR3 DNA reads as TGTGCCACCAGCAGAGATGAAAGAGAGACCCAGTACTTC.

The V and J genes are TRBV30 and TRBJ2-7; 10 nucleotides match TRBD2. The CDR3 is made up of 16 amino acids. Trimming at V came to 3 bases and at J to 2 bases, leaving 10 bases not matched to a gene. Germline lookup yields CDR1 GTSNPN and CDR2 SVGIG (reference sequence). In DNA, the CDR3 is TGTGCCTGGAGGACCTGGACTAGCGGACAAACCTACGAGCAGTACTTC. Protein product: CAWRTWTSGQTYEQYF.

To note about this clonotype: Just one base apart from a much larger clone, this may be a read error. The rearrangement joins TRBV28 to TRBJ2-1; maybe TRBD2 (6 bases). This CDR3 is built from 15 residues. The germline V gene has CDR1 MDHEN and CDR2 SYDVKM. This CDR3 is CASSFDPGENNGQFF. CDR3 nucleotide sequence: TGTGCCAGCAGTTTTGATCCGGGAGAAAACAATGGGCAGTTCTTC. Drawing the rest from reference TRBV28 and TRBJ2-1, the complete variable domain is DVKVTQSSRYLVKRTGEKVFLECVQDMDHENMFWYRQDPGLGLRLIYFSYDVKMKEKGDIPEGYSVSREKKERFSLILESASTNQTSMYLCASSFDPGENNGQFFGPGTRLTVL.

This clonotype was counted a few times. The chain recombines TRBV20-1 with TRBJ2-3; 7 positions match TRBD2. Germline V gene data show CDR1 as DFQATT and CDR2 as SNEGSKA (reference sequence). This CDR3 is 18 amino acids long. Here the CDR3 reads CSAVTSNDYNFSRGAQYF. The CDR3 coding sequence is TGCAGCGCGGTGACATCAAACGACTACAATTTCTCACGGGGGGCGCAGTATTTT.

Worth noting for this clonotype: Relative to the germline gene, one junction end is altered; a read error may explain this. This sequence joins TRBV7-2 and TRBJ2-1; 14 bases agree with TRBD2. Germline CDR1 SGHTA, CDR2 FQGNSA. The CDR3 has 18 amino acids. The DNA for the CDR3 is TGTGCCAGCAGCTATAGGACTAGCGGGAGGTACTCCTACAATGAGCAGTGCTTC. Its protein product is CASSYRTSGRYSYNEQCF.

This clonotype was observed many times. The chain links TRBV20-1 to TRBJ2-7; 8 positions match TRBD1. Germline trimming cut 1 base from V and 6 bases from J; bases unmatched to any gene: 8. Germline CDR1 and CDR2: DFQATT and SNEGSKA (reference sequence). This CDR3 comprises 14 residues. CDR3 region: CSARGDRGATEQYF. The CDR3 DNA reads as TGCAGTGCTAGAGGCGACAGGGGTGCGACCGAGCAGTACTTC.

In this sample, this clonotype turned up a few times. The gene calls are TRBV28 and TRBJ1-2; no firm D call. CDR3 length: 12 amino acids. V lost 10 bases and J lost 4, with 13 bases in between. The germline CDR1 and CDR2 sequences are MDHEN and SYDVKM. The CDR3 protein is CAIRHQPYGYTF. The CDR3 DNA reads as TGTGCCATCCGACACCAACCCTATGGCTACACCTTC.